These 3 T cell receptor beta chains were all obtained from the same sample, sequenced in a study of blood T cell repertoires in COVID-19. Profiling relied on immunoSEQ multiplex PCR, and the TCRdb table lists in-frame clones only, not all of them. The data show about 260,000 clones, with roughly 90% seen just once and about 0.7% held by the top ten. Input material: peripheral blood. Receptor source: a human donor in a cohort sampled during active COVID-19.

A note on this clone: A junction boundary mismatches the germline segment, possibly from a read error. V usage is TRBV5-1 and J usage is TRBJ2-7; 7 bases fit TRBD1. In germline, CDR1 is SGHRS, CDR2 YFSETQ. CDR3 length equals 14 residues. The CDR3 DNA follows: TGCGCCAGCAGCCACGACCGACAGACAGGGCTTAAGTTCTTC. Translating gives CASSHDRQTGLKFF.

The genes are TRBV4-1 and TRBJ2-5; 7 positions match TRBD2. The CDR3 sequence is 13 residues long. Trimming cost V 3 bases and J 5 bases; bases outside gene matches: 3. The germline V gene has CDR1 MGHRA and CDR2 YSYEKL. CDR3 DNA: TGCGCCAGCAGCCACCGCGGGGGTGAGACCCAGTACTTC. Its translation: CASSHRGGETQYF.

The chain combines TRBV6-2 or TRBV6-3 with TRBJ1-2, with 10 bases fitting TRBD1. CDR3 length equals 15 residues. The V gene's germline CDR1 is MNHEY and CDR2 SVGEGT. V lost 6 bases to trimming and J lost 5 bases; unmatched junction nucleotides: 9. CDR3 amino acids: CASSHTGTGAYGYTF. CDR3 DNA: TGTGCCAGCAGCCACACCGGGACAGGGGCGTATGGCTACACCTTC.